These T cell receptor beta chains were read from a single sample in a study of control samples from healthy donors and cancer patients. TCRdb's table, derived via immunoSEQ multiplex PCR, lists solely in-frame clones and lacks some. The data contain some 170,000 clones, around 94% of them singletons. The material sequenced was PBMCs. Receptors originate from a man aged 60 to 75 with colorectal cancer. Each CDR3 is given with its conserved first and last residue. Each record gives: J gene, CDR3 length, D gene, clone size, V gene, CDR3 DNA, CDR3 protein. D genes are given only for firm matches. Not every row has a clone size; where given, it reads once, few, many or a size class.

TRBJ2-6	12	.	.	TRBV12-3/TRBV12-4	TGTGCCAGTCAATCTGGGGCCAACGTCCTGACTTTC	CASQSGANVLTF
TRBJ1-4	15	TRBD1	few	TRBV11-2	TGTGCCAGCAGCGCCGGGACAGGGTCTAATGAAAAACTGTTTTTT	CASSAGTGSNEKLFF
TRBJ1-1	16	.	.	TRBV19	TGTGCCAGTAGCCCCCTCCCAGGGCCCATGAACACTGAAGCTTTCTTT	CASSPLPGPMNTEAFF
TRBJ2-6	16	TRBD2	.	TRBV7-9	TGTGCCAGCAGCTCGGGAGGGAACTCTGGGGCCAACGTCCTGACTTTC	CASSSGGNSGANVLTF
TRBJ1-1	10	.	.	TRBV20-1	TGCAGTGCTAGGGGTACTGAAGCTTTCTTT	CSARGTEAFF
TRBJ1-1	16	TRBD1	.	TRBV11-2	TGTGCCAGCAGCTTAGTGCCCCTCTCAGGGGGGACTGAAGCTTTCTTT	CASSLVPLSGGTEAFF
TRBJ1-1	15	.	.	TRBV29-1	TGCAGCGTTGAAGACCCCTCAGGGTTTCGGGCTGAAGCTTTCTTT	CSVEDPSGFRAEAFF
TRBJ1-4	16	TRBD1	.	TRBV5-6	TGTGCCAGCAGCTTGATAACAGGGGCGGCTAATGAAAAACTGTTTTTT	CASSLITGAANEKLFF
TRBJ1-5	15	.	.	TRBV19	TGTGCCAGTAGTTCCCGGAAGGGCGGCAATCAGCCCCAGCATTTT	CASSSRKGGNQPQHF
TRBJ2-3	14	.	.	TRBV19	TGTGCCAGTAGTATCCAGGGAGGTCCAGATACGCAGTATTTT	CASSIQGGPDTQYF
TRBJ1-6	14	.	.	TRBV21-1	TGTGCCAGCAGCAGCCGGGACAGAGGGGCAGGGCTCCACTTT	CASSSRDRGAGLHF
TRBJ1-1	13	.	.	TRBV19	TGTGCCAGTGGGGCAGGGGCGAGCACTGAAGCTTTCTTT	CASGAGASTEAFF
TRBJ1-1	16	.	once	TRBV5-5	TGTGCCAGCAGCTACACCGTTTTCAGGGAGAACACTGAAGCTTTCTTT	CASSYTVFRENTEAFF
TRBJ2-1	15	.	.	TRBV5-1	TGCGCCAGCAGCCAGGGGGGTCTTACAAACAATGAGCAGTTCTTC	CASSQGGLTNNEQFF
TRBJ2-3	15	TRBD2	.	TRBV7-2	TGTGCCAGCAGCCTAGCGGGGGAGAGGACAGATACGCAGTATTTT	CASSLAGERTDTQYF
TRBJ2-7	13	.	.	TRBV12-3/TRBV12-4	TGTGCCAGCAGTAAAGGGAGCGGGTACGAGCAGTACTTC	CASSKGSGYEQYF
TRBJ1-4	17	TRBD1	.	TRBV30	TGTGCCTGGAGTTCGCTTAGGTCCGGGACAGGGTTTGAAAAACTGTTTTTT	CAWSSLRSGTGFEKLFF
TRBJ1-2	17	TRBD1	.	TRBV3-1/TRBV3-2	TGTGCCAGCAGCCAACGCCCAGGGGGCTACACATCCTATGGCTACACCTTC	CASSQRPGGYTSYGYTF
TRBJ2-5	15	.	.	TRBV7-2	TGTGCCAGCAGCGTCAGTGGGGGCTTCCAAGAGACCCAGTACTTC	CASSVSGGFQETQYF
TRBJ2-5	14	.	.	TRBV6-5	TGTGCCAGCCTCGGAGGGGGGGACCAAGAGACCCAGTACTTC	CASLGGGDQETQYF
TRBJ2-4	14	.	.	TRBV6-5	TGTGCCAGCAGTCGGGGGCTAGCCAAAAACATTCAGTACTTC	CASSRGLAKNIQYF
TRBJ2-3	14	TRBD2	few	TRBV3-1/TRBV3-2	TGTGCCAGCAGCCGGAGCGGGGGGGGAGATACGCAGTATTTT	CASSRSGGGDTQYF
TRBJ2-2	16	TRBD1	few	TRBV5-1	TGCGCCAGCAGCTTCGGACAGGGGGCAAATATCGGGGAGCTGTTTTTT	CASSFGQGANIGELFF
TRBJ1-6	14	.	.	TRBV30	TGTGCCTGGAGGTTTTGGGACGGTAGTTCACCCCTCCACTTT	CAWRFWDGSSPLHF
TRBJ2-1	15	.	.	TRBV3-1/TRBV3-2	TGTGCCAGCAGCCAAGTACTAGTCTCCCACAATGAGCAGTTCTTC	CASSQVLVSHNEQFF
TRBJ1-1	14	.	.	TRBV6-5	TGTGCCAGCAGTTTTTTACAGGGCGGAACTGAAGCTTTCTTT	CASSFLQGGTEAFF
TRBJ1-2	13	.	.	TRBV10-1	TGCGCCAGCAGTGAGGCAAGGGGGAGCGGCTACACCTTC	CASSEARGSGYTF
TRBJ1-1	13	.	.	TRBV30	TGTGCCTGGATCACTCCAGGGACTGCTGAAGCTTTCTTT	CAWITPGTAEAFF